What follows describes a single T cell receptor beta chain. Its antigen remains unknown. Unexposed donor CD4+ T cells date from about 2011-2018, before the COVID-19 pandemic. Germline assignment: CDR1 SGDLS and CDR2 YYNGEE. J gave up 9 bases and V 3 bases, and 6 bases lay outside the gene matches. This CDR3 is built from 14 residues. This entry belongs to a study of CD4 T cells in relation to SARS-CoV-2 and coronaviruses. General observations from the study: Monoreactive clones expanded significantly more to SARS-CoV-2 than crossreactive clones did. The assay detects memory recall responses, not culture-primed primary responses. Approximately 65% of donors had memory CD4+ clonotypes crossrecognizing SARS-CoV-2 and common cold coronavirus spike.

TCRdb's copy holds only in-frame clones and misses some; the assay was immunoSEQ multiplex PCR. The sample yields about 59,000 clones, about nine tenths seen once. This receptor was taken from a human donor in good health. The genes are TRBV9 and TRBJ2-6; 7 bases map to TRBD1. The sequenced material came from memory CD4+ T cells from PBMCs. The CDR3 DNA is TGTGCCAGCAGCGCCCCCGGGACAGTCAACGTCCTGACTTTC. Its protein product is CASSAPGTVNVLTF. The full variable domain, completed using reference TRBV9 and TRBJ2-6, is DSGVTQTPKHLITATGQRVTLRCSPRSGDLSVYWYQQSLDQGLQFLIQYYNGEERAKGNILERFSAQQFPDLHSELNLSSLELGDSALYFCASSAPGTVNVLTFGAGSRLTVL.